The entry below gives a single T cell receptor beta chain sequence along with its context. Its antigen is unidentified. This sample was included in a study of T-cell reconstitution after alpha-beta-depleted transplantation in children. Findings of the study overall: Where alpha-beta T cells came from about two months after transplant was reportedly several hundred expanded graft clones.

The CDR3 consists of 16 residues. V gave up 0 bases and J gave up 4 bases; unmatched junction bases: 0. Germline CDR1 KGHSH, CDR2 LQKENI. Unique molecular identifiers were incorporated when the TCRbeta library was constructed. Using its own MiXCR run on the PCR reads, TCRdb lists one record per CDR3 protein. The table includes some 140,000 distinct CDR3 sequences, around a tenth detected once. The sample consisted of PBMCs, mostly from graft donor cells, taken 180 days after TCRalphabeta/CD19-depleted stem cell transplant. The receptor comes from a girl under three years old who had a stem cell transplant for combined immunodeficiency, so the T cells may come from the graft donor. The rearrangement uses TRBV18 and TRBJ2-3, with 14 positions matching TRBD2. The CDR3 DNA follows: TGTGCCAGCTCACCACCGGGACTAGCGGGAGCAGATACGCAGTATTTT. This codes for CASSPPGLAGADTQYF.